This TCR beta chain originates from a study of T cells in Graves' hyperthyroidism and ophthalmopathy. About this clonotype: No antigen is known for it.

Whole-study findings and limits: The majority of expanded thyroid clonotypes above 0.001 also appeared in blood.

Germline V lookup: CDR1 SGHRS, CDR2 YFSETQ. The junction had 5 bases not matched to a gene; V was cut back by 2 bases and J by 0 bases. The CDR3 runs 17 residues. The cohort's ophthalmopathy patients, a group with duration under 3 months, had a Clinical Activity Score of at least 3 and a NOSPECS grade of at least 4. Patients were excluded because of uncontrolled infection, other autoimmune disease, pregnancy or lactation. TCR beta CDR3 regions were amplified from RNA. First-round RT-PCR of the TCR CDR3 relied on the HTBI primer set. TCRdb re-called the multiplex PCR reads through MiXCR, storing one row per CDR3 protein. The repertoire holds about 380,000 distinct CDR3 sequences, with approximately 18% as singletons.

J is TRBJ2-2 and V is TRBV5-1, with 9 positions matching TRBD2. The clonotype comes from a man younger than 30 with Graves' ophthalmopathy. The sample consisted of blood. The CDR3 loop reads CASSFWSGGPNTGELFF. CDR3 DNA sequence: TGCGCCAGCAGCTTCTGGAGCGGGGGGCCGAACACCGGGGAGCTGTTTTTT.